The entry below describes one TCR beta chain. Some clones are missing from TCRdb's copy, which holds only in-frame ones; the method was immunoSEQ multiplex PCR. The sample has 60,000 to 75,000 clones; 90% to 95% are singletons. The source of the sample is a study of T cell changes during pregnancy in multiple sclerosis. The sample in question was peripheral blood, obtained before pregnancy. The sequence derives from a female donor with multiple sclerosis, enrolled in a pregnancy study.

The CDR3 region has the DNA TGTGCCAGCAGCGCACAGGGTGTCGGTCAGCCCCAGCATTTT. Translating gives CASSAQGVGQPQHF. The rearrangement links TRBV9 to TRBJ1-5, with D possibly being TRBD1 (6 bases). V lost 3 bases to trimming and J lost 6 bases, with 13 bases between them. The CDR3 runs 14 residues. The V gene's germline CDR1 is SGDLS and CDR2 YYNGEE.